Each of the 19 T cell receptor beta chains below was sequenced from the same sample in a study of regulatory T cells in long-lasting Graves disease. Assembly of TCR beta libraries relied on iRepertoire HTBI primers together with Arm-PCR of CDR3 regions. From the multiplex PCR reads, TCRdb called clonotypes with MiXCR, one entry per CDR3 protein. The table includes hundreds of thousands of distinct CDR3 sequences, roughly 15% detected once. The time point here: newly diagnosed GD, antithyroid drugs for less than 3 months. TCR sequences were obtained from RNA taken from PBMCs. This same sample was also taken into another study, of T cells in Graves' hyperthyroidism and ophthalmopathy.

The sample was peripheral blood mononuclear cells (PBMCs), taken at new diagnosis, from a patient treated with antithyroid drugs. The receptors were sampled from a woman aged 25 to 45 with Graves disease.

The chain employs TRBV3-1 and TRBJ2-3, with 7 bases aligning to TRBD1. The germline gives CDR1 LGHDT, CDR2 YNNKEL (reference sequence). J was trimmed by 4 bases and V by 2 bases; bases with no gene match: 21. This CDR3 comprises 20 residues. CDR3 loop: CASSQPYTPSAEGGADTQYF. The CDR3 DNA follows: TGTGCCAGCAGCCAACCATACACACCCTCAGCGGAAGGGGGCGCAGATACGCAGTATTTT.

This clonotype occurred a few times. This chain connects TRBV6-1 to TRBJ2-7; 10 bases match TRBD1. The CDR3 is 14 amino acids. Unmatched junction bases numbered 5, after V lost 6 bases and J lost 3 bases. The germline V gene encodes CDR1 MNHNS and CDR2 SASEGT. CDR3 residues: CASRRGTGDYEQYF. The DNA of the CDR3 is TGTGCCAGCAGGAGAGGGACAGGGGACTACGAGCAGTACTTC.

This clonotype was counted between two and nine times. The rearrangement joins TRBV20-1 to TRBJ1-1, with 7 bases lining up with TRBD1. CDR1 DFQATT and CDR2 SNEGSKA come from the germline V gene (reference sequence). V was pared by 7 bases and J by 0 bases, with 8 bases of the junction left unmatched. The CDR3 extends over 14 amino acids. The CDR3 coding sequence is TGCAGTGGATTGGACAGGATCATGAACACTGAAGCTTTCTTT. It encodes CSGLDRIMNTEAFF.

The chain recombines TRBV19 with TRBJ2-1; the D gene is possibly TRBD1 (6 bases). The CDR3 runs to 16 residues. V dropped 5 bases and J dropped 9 bases, with 23 bases sitting between them. Germline loops: CDR1 LNHDA, CDR2 SQIVND (reference sequence). CDR3 loop: CASSPPFIGGLSEQFF. The CDR3 DNA follows: TGTGCCAGTAGTCCCCCATTTATTGGGGGCTTAAGTGAGCAGTTCTTC.

The chain carries TRBV3-1 and TRBJ2-7; possible D gene TRBD1, 5 bases. Germline V CDR1 and CDR2: LGHDT, YNNKEL (reference sequence). The V and J ends lost 2 bases and 4 bases respectively, with 9 bases between them. This CDR3 has 13 residues. The DNA for the CDR3 is TGTGCCAGCAGCCAATCCCACAGGTACGAGCAGTACTTC. Translating it yields CASSQSHRYEQYF.

The chain is built from TRBV24-1 and TRBJ2-7, with 11 bases lining up with TRBD2. Germline CDR1 and CDR2: KGHDR and SFDVKD. The CDR3 is 16 residues long. V lost 4 bases, J lost 0 bases, and 4 bases stayed unmatched. The CDR3 region is CATSDQGLAGSYEQYF. Written as DNA, the CDR3 is TGTGCCACCAGTGACCAAGGACTAGCGGGCTCCTACGAGCAGTACTTC.

The table lists this clonotype with a few counts. The chain couples TRBV27 to TRBJ2-7; 7 positions match TRBD1. The germline V gene encodes CDR1 MNHEY and CDR2 SMNVEV (reference sequence). This CDR3 has 15 residues. V shed 4 bases and J 1 base; nucleotides not matched to a gene: 7. The CDR3 sequence: CASSSRSRGSYEQYF. CDR3 nucleotides: TGTGCCAGCAGTTCTCGGAGCAGGGGGTCCTACGAGCAGTACTTC.

This clonotype appeared a few times. This rearrangement joins TRBV7-9 to TRBJ2-7; D uncertain. The V end was cut by 1 base, the J end by 0 bases, with 4 bases between. CDR3 size: 13 residues. Germline V gene lookup returns CDR1 SEHNR and CDR2 FQNEAQ (reference sequence). The DNA of the CDR3 is TGTGCCAGCAGCTTAGGGTACTCCTACGAGCAGTACTTC. It encodes CASSLGYSYEQYF.

This chain connects TRBV18 to TRBJ2-5; 7 bases are shared with TRBD2. The germline CDR1 and CDR2 sequences are KGHSH and LQKENI. CDR3 length equals 16 residues. Trimming took 6 bases from V and 5 from J; bases not matched to a gene: 15. The CDR3 DNA reads as TGTGCCAGCTCCCTAATCAGCGGGGCAACCGCGGAGACCCAGTACTTC. Translation gives CASSLISGATAETQYF.

This clonotype was detected many times. The chain recombines TRBV28 with TRBJ1-5; D unresolved. The CDR3 contains 13 residues. The germline gives CDR1 MDHEN, CDR2 SYDVKM. Trimming removed 7 bases from V and 5 bases from J, with 12 bases in between. CDR3 bases: TGTGCCAGCACAAGGAAGCCGGATCAGCCCCAGCATTTT. Translated: CASTRKPDQPQHF.

In its sample, this clonotype was seen many times. V gene TRBV5-1 combines with J gene TRBJ1-2, with D perhaps matching TRBD1 (6 bases). V was shortened by 3 bases and J by 1 base, with 22 bases between the two germline ends. Germline V gene lookup returns CDR1 SGHRS and CDR2 YFSETQ. The length of the CDR3 is 18 residues. The CDR3 protein is CASSSLGQPGENNYGYTF. Here the CDR3 DNA reads TGCGCCAGCAGCTCCTTAGGACAGCCCGGGGAAAATAACTATGGCTACACCTTC.

V usage is TRBV13 and J usage is TRBJ1-1, with TRBD1 identical over 11 bases. The germline gives CDR1 PRHDT, CDR2 FYEKMQ (reference sequence). V was clipped by 2 bases and J by 0 bases; unmatched bases: 5. CDR3 length: 17 amino acids. The CDR3 region is CASSLLGTGGLNTEAFF. CDR3 bases: TGTGCCAGCAGCTTATTAGGGACAGGGGGTTTGAACACTGAAGCTTTCTTT.

There are a few counts of this clonotype. This chain's CDR3 is CASSLQQSTDTQYF. The CDR3, as DNA: TGTGCCAGCAGCTTACAACAGAGCACAGATACGCAGTATTTT. This rearrangement joins TRBV7-2 to TRBJ2-3, with no clear D. V shed 2 bases and J shed 0 bases, with 6 bases lying between them. The V gene's germline CDR1 is SGHTA and CDR2 FQGNSA. The CDR3 is made up of 14 amino acids.

This clonotype turned up a few times. This chain uses TRBV12-3 or TRBV12-4 with TRBJ1-5; D uncertain. With 7 bases removed from V and 5 bases from J, the gap between germline ends came to 9 bases. This CDR3 has 12 residues. CDR3 DNA: TGTGCCAGCACTTTGGACGATCAGCCCCAGCATTTT. Residues: CASTLDDQPQHF.

CDR3 bases: TGTGCCAGCAGCCTCCTTGGGCACCAGTTCTTC. It is translated as CASSLLGHQFF. The chain employs TRBV7-9 and TRBJ2-1; D unresolved. Germline V gives CDR1 SEHNR, CDR2 FQNEAQ (reference sequence). The ends were cut back, 5 bases at V and 13 bases at J, with 12 bases in the middle. The CDR3 extends over 11 amino acids.

This clonotype occurred a few times. The J gene is TRBJ2-7, the V gene TRBV20-1; TRBD2 matches 12 bases. Trimming took 6 bases from V and 6 from J; bases not matched to a gene: 9. The CDR3 totals 14 residues. Germline values: CDR1 DFQATT, CDR2 SNEGSKA (reference sequence). The CDR3 DNA sequence: TGCAGTGCCAGACTAGCGGGAGAAAGTCGCGAGCAGTACTTC. This codes for CSARLAGESREQYF.

V gene TRBV18 combines with J gene TRBJ2-3; D uncertain. The CDR3 has 14 residues. V was cut by 6 bases and J by 2 bases, with 12 bases left in between. Germline CDR1 and CDR2: KGHSH and LQKENI. CDR3 region: CASSVTTPTDTQYF. The DNA for the CDR3 is TGTGCCAGCTCGGTTACAACACCCACAGATACGCAGTATTTT. Combining the CDR3 with reference TRBV18 and TRBJ2-3 gives the whole variable domain NAGVMQNPRHLVRRRGQEARLRCSPMKGHSHVYWYRQLPEEGLKFMVYLQKENIIDESGMPKERFSAEFPKEGPSILRIQQVVRGDSAAYFCASSVTTPTDTQYFGPGTRLTVL.

This clonotype has a count of ten or more. The chain uses TRBV9 and TRBJ1-2; the D gene is possibly TRBD1 (5 bases). The CDR3 consists of 13 residues. The V end lost 4 bases, the J end lost 6 bases, and 13 bases lay between the germline ends. The germline CDR1 and CDR2 sequences are SGDLS and YYNGEE. The CDR3 DNA reads as TGTGCCAGCAGCCCTCGGAGGGGAGATGGCTACACCTTC. Protein sequence: CASSPRRGDGYTF.

This rearrangement joins TRBV15 to TRBJ2-5; D possibly uses TRBD1 or TRBD2 (6 bases each). Between the trimmed V and J ends, which lost 7 bases and 4 bases, there was a span of 10 bases. The germline V gene encodes CDR1 LNHNV and CDR2 YYDKDF (reference sequence). CDR3 length equals 12 residues. CDR3 nucleotides: TGTGCCACCAAGGGGGGCACAGAGACCCAGTACTTC. Its protein is CATKGGTETQYF. Full variable domain (remainder filled in from reference TRBV15 and TRBJ2-5): DAMVIQNPRYQVTQFGKPVTLSCSQTLNHNVMYWYQQKSSQAPKLLFHYYDKDFNNEADTPDNFQSRRPNTSFCFLDIRSPGLGDTAMYLCATKGGTETQYFGPGTRLLVL.